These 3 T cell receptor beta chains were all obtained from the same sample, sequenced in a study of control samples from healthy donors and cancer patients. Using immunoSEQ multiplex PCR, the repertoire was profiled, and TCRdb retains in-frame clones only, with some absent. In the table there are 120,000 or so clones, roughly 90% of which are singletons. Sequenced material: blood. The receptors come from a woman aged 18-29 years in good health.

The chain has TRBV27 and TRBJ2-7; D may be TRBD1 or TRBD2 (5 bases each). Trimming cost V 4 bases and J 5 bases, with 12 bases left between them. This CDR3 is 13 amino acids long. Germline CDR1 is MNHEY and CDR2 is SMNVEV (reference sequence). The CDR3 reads CASSSSGPNEQYF. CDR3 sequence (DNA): TGTGCCAGCAGTTCGTCGGGACCGAACGAGCAGTACTTC.

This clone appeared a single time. The DNA of the CDR3 is TGTGCCAGCAGCCCACTGACAGGGAATAATTCACCCCTCCACTTT. This sequence encodes CASSPLTGNNSPLHF. This chain joins TRBV7-2 and TRBJ1-6; 7 positions match TRBD1. Trimming removed 5 bases from V and 5 bases from J; junction bases left unmatched: 6. CDR3 length: 15 amino acids. Germline V gene sequence: CDR1 SGHTA, CDR2 FQGNSA.

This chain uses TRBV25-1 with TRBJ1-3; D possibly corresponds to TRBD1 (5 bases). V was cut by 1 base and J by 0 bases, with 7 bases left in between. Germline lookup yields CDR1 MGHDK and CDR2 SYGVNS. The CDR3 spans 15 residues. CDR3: CASSESGGSGNTIYF. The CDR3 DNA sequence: TGTGCCAGCAGTGAATCGGGGGGCTCTGGAAACACCATATATTTT.